These T cell receptor beta chains were read from a single sample in a study of blood T cell repertoires in COVID-19. Repertoires were generated with immunoSEQ multiplex PCR, while TCRdb's copy carries only in-frame clones and drops some. The data hold 200,000 to 250,000 clones, with just under 90% observed a single time. Sequencing used peripheral blood. Receptors were obtained from a man aged 30-40 years with COVID-19, enrolled during active disease. The CDR3 runs from the conserved cysteine through the conserved F or W. Fields, in order: clone size, V gene, D gene, J gene, CDR3 DNA, CDR3 protein. A D gene is named only where the DNA matches it firmly. The size entry is marked missing in some rows and otherwise reads once, few, many or a size class.

clone_size: NA
v_call: TRBV11-1
d_call: TRBD1
j_call: TRBJ2-3
cdr3_nt: TGTGCCAGCAGCGTAGGACAGGGGCGAGGTTCAGATACGCAGTATTTT
cdr3_aa: CASSVGQGRGSDTQYF

clone_size: NA
v_call: TRBV11-1
d_call: TRBD2
j_call: TRBJ2-2
cdr3_nt: TGTGCCAGCAGCTCAATAGCGGGAGAGCTCACCGGGGAGCTGTTTTTT
cdr3_aa: CASSSIAGELTGELFF

clone_size: NA
v_call: TRBV5-8
d_call: NA
j_call: TRBJ1-2
cdr3_nt: TGTGCCAGCAGCTCTAGAGGTTCGGGCTATGGCTACACCTTC
cdr3_aa: CASSSRGSGYGYTF

clone_size: NA
v_call: TRBV19
d_call: TRBD1
j_call: TRBJ1-5
cdr3_nt: TGTGCCAGTAGTACCATGGCGGGACAGGGTGTCGTTAGCAATCAGCCCCAGCATTTT
cdr3_aa: CASSTMAGQGVVSNQPQHF

clone_size: NA
v_call: TRBV2
d_call: TRBD1
j_call: TRBJ1-5
cdr3_nt: TGTGCCAGCAGAGCCGGACAGGGGATATGGCAGCCCCAGCATTTT
cdr3_aa: CASRAGQGIWQPQHF

clone_size: NA
v_call: TRBV18
d_call: NA
j_call: TRBJ1-3
cdr3_nt: TGTGCCAGCTCACCACTCCGGGACTTAGGAAACACCATATATTTT
cdr3_aa: CASSPLRDLGNTIYF

clone_size: NA
v_call: TRBV29-1
d_call: NA
j_call: TRBJ1-5
cdr3_nt: TGCAGCGTTGGCGGCGACAGTTACAGCAATCAGCCCCAGCATTTT
cdr3_aa: CSVGGDSYSNQPQHF

clone_size: NA
v_call: TRBV27
d_call: TRBD2
j_call: TRBJ2-7
cdr3_nt: TGTGCCAGCGCCCGGGGACTAGCATATCACGAGCAGTACTTC
cdr3_aa: CASARGLAYHEQYF

clone_size: NA
v_call: TRBV5-1
d_call: NA
j_call: TRBJ2-3
cdr3_nt: TGCGCCAGTGCCACACTAGCCGTCACAGATACGCAGTATTTT
cdr3_aa: CASATLAVTDTQYF

clone_size: few
v_call: TRBV6-5
d_call: NA
j_call: TRBJ1-3
cdr3_nt: TGTGCCAGCAGTTACTCGTCCCAGGCTGGAAACACCATATATTTT
cdr3_aa: CASSYSSQAGNTIYF

clone_size: NA
v_call: TRBV7-6
d_call: TRBD1
j_call: TRBJ1-2
cdr3_nt: TGTGCCAGCAGCCAAACCGGACAGGGTGATGGCTACACCTTC
cdr3_aa: CASSQTGQGDGYTF

clone_size: NA
v_call: TRBV30
d_call: TRBD2
j_call: TRBJ2-3
cdr3_nt: TGTGCCTATACTAGCGGGAGGACAGATACGCAGTATTTT
cdr3_aa: CAYTSGRTDTQYF

clone_size: NA
v_call: TRBV7-2
d_call: NA
j_call: TRBJ1-1
cdr3_nt: TGTGCCAGCAGCCCACAGACAGGAACGAACACTGAAGCTTTCTTT
cdr3_aa: CASSPQTGTNTEAFF

clone_size: NA
v_call: TRBV5-6
d_call: TRBD1
j_call: TRBJ1-2
cdr3_nt: TGTGCCAGCAGCTTGGGACAGGGGCTCTATGGCTACACCTTC
cdr3_aa: CASSLGQGLYGYTF

clone_size: once
v_call: TRBV11-3
d_call: TRBD2
j_call: TRBJ2-1
cdr3_nt: TGTGCCAGCAGCTCTATAGCGGGGAACAATGAGCAGTTCTTC
cdr3_aa: CASSSIAGNNEQFF

clone_size: once
v_call: TRBV7-2
d_call: TRBD2
j_call: TRBJ2-2
cdr3_nt: TGTGCCAGCAGGGCGGGGGGGAGCTGGATCGAGCTGTTTTTT
cdr3_aa: CASRAGGSWIELFF

clone_size: NA
v_call: TRBV25-1
d_call: TRBD1
j_call: TRBJ1-2
cdr3_nt: TGTGCCAGCAGTGGCGGGACAGTTCCTAACTATGGCTACACCTTC
cdr3_aa: CASSGGTVPNYGYTF

clone_size: NA
v_call: TRBV4-3
d_call: TRBD1
j_call: TRBJ1-3
cdr3_nt: TGCGCCAGCAGCCAAGAACAGGGGGCTGGAAACACCATATATTTT
cdr3_aa: CASSQEQGAGNTIYF

clone_size: NA
v_call: TRBV3-1/TRBV3-2
d_call: TRBD1
j_call: TRBJ1-1
cdr3_nt: TGTGCCAGCAGCCAAATTGGGACAGAGCTTATGAACACTGAAGCTTTCTTT
cdr3_aa: CASSQIGTELMNTEAFF